One sample yielded the 13 T cell receptor beta chains listed below, sequenced in a study of PD-1 blockade in classical Hodgkin lymphoma. Specified time point: cycle 4 day 1 (C4D1), after five to seven weeks of nivolumab. Every patient experienced relapse after autologous stem cell transplantation, and brentuximab vedotin exposure varied. Libraries were prepared by immunoSEQ multiplex PCR; TCRdb keeps only in-frame clonotypes and omits some of them. This sample has about 64,000 clones, with around 94% found just once. The sequences come from peripheral blood mononuclear cells (PBMCs), collected before the fourth cycle of nivolumab. The receptors shown here come from a human donor with classical Hodgkin lymphoma.

V is TRBV6-1 and J is TRBJ2-3; D is ambiguous. CDR1 and CDR2 (germline): MNHNS, SASEGT. V lost 7 bases to trimming and J lost 2 bases, with 10 bases between them. The CDR3 is 13 amino acids. Here the CDR3 DNA reads TGTGCCAGCACCCGACCAAACACAGATACGCAGTATTTT. It codes for CASTRPNTDTQYF.

The V gene is TRBV9, the J gene TRBJ2-2; 13 bases are a match to TRBD2. Trimming took 3 bases from V and 5 from J; bases not matched to a gene: 10. The V gene's germline CDR1 is SGDLS and CDR2 YYNGEE. CDR3 size: 18 residues. DNA for the CDR3: TGTGCCAGCAGCGCTCGACTAGCGGGGGGCCCCCGGACCGGGGAGCTGTTTTTT. Its protein product is CASSARLAGGPRTGELFF.

CDR3: CASRDRLNTEAFF. CDR3 DNA sequence: TGCGCCAGCAGGGACAGACTGAACACTGAAGCTTTCTTT. V and J are TRBV10-2 and TRBJ1-1, with D possibly TRBD1 on 6 matching bases. The CDR3 extends over 13 amino acids. Germline V gene sequence: CDR1 WSHSY, CDR2 SAAADI. Trimming stripped 6 bases from V and 0 bases from J, with 8 bases between.

J is TRBJ2-7 and V is TRBV14; the match to TRBD2 covers 7 bases. The germline V gene has CDR1 SGHDN and CDR2 FVKESK. With 0 bases clipped from V and 3 bases from J, the junction kept 5 bases outside the gene matches. CDR3 length equals 15 residues. The CDR3 nucleotides read TGTGCCAGCAGCCAAGAGGATAGGGACTACTACGAGCAGTACTTC. It specifies CASSQEDRDYYEQYF.

The genes are TRBV5-1 and TRBJ2-1; D is tentatively TRBD1 or TRBD2 (5 bases each). The CDR3 covers 18 residues. V lost 0 bases and J lost 6, with 22 bases in between. Germline CDR1 reads SGHRS; CDR2 reads YFSETQ. The CDR3 DNA sequence: TGCGCCAGCAGCTTGGCCATCTCCGGGGCGGTGGCTGGCAATGAGCAGTTCTTC. This encodes CASSLAISGAVAGNEQFF.

V gene TRBV7-2 combines with J gene TRBJ2-3, with TRBD2 matching over 9 bases. CDR1 is SGHTA and CDR2 is FQGNSA in the germline V gene. CDR3 length equals 18 residues. With 3 bases clipped from V and 5 bases from J, the junction kept 15 bases outside the gene matches. In DNA form, the CDR3 reads TGTGCCAGCAGCTTGGGCCCCTCGGCTAGCGGGAACAAAGATACGCAGTATTTT. The encoded protein is CASSLGPSASGNKDTQYF.

The chain uses TRBV27 and TRBJ1-4, with no clear D. CDR1 is MNHEY and CDR2 is SMNVEV in the germline V gene (reference sequence). This CDR3 is built from 14 residues. V was pared by 3 bases and J by 3 bases, with 8 bases between. The CDR3 loop is CASSFSGPNEKLFF. The DNA for the CDR3 is TGTGCCAGCAGTTTTTCGGGCCCTAATGAAAAACTGTTTTTT. Together with reference TRBV27 and TRBJ1-4, the CDR3 gives the full variable domain: EAQVTQNPRYLITVTGKKLTVTCSQNMNHEYMSWYRQDPGLGLRQIYYSMNVEVTDKGDVPEGYKVSRKEKRNFPLILESPSPNQTSLYFCASSFSGPNEKLFFGSGTQLSVL.

The table lists this clone with a count of one. The chain links TRBV6-1 to TRBJ2-7, with 13 bases matching TRBD2. The germline gives CDR1 MNHNS, CDR2 SASEGT. Trimming cost V 3 bases and J 1 base; bases outside gene matches: 6. The CDR3 runs 17 residues. The CDR3: CASSEGLAGPDSYEQYF. For the CDR3, the DNA is TGTGCCAGCAGTGAGGGACTAGCGGGGCCAGATTCCTACGAGCAGTACTTC.

This sequence joins TRBV5-1 and TRBJ2-7, with TRBD1 identical over 9 bases. The germline V gene encodes CDR1 SGHRS and CDR2 YFSETQ. The CDR3 runs 15 residues. V lost 2 bases to trimming and J lost 0 bases; unmatched junction nucleotides: 3. CDR3 sequence (DNA): TGCGCCAGCAGCTTCGGGACAGGGAGCTCCTACGAGCAGTACTTC. Its translation: CASSFGTGSSYEQYF.

A single count supports this clone. The CDR3, as DNA: TGCGCCAGCAGCCTAAATCTGGGGGAGCAGTACTTC. Amino acids: CASSLNLGEQYF. This chain joins TRBV5-1 and TRBJ2-7; D not certain. The CDR3 extends over 12 amino acids. CDR1 is SGHRS, CDR2 YFSETQ, per germline. V dropped 4 bases and J dropped 7 bases, with 12 bases sitting between them.

This chain links TRBV7-9 with TRBJ2-1; 8 bases line up with TRBD1. Germline V gene lookup returns CDR1 SEHNR and CDR2 FQNEAQ (reference sequence). The CDR3 sequence is 17 residues long. V lost 4 bases and J lost 7; bases outside the gene matches: 15. Here the CDR3 reads CASSSTRPTGVGNEQFF. CDR3 DNA: TGTGCCAGCAGCTCCACCCGACCGACAGGGGTCGGGAATGAGCAGTTCTTC. The full variable domain, completed using reference TRBV7-9 and TRBJ2-1, is DTGVSQNPRHKITKRGQNVTFRCDPISEHNRLYWYRQTLGQGPEFLTYFQNEAQLEKSRLLSDRFSAERPKGSFSTLEIQRTEQGDSAMYLCASSSTRPTGVGNEQFFGPGTRLTVL.

This chain connects TRBV7-9 to TRBJ2-7, with a possible D match to TRBD2 (6 bases). Trimming took 5 bases from V and 1 from J, leaving 15 bases between them. The CDR3 covers 15 residues. In germline, CDR1 is SEHNR, CDR2 FQNEAQ (reference sequence). The chain's CDR3 is CASSPTLGGSYEQYF. The CDR3 DNA follows: TGTGCCAGCAGCCCCACCCTGGGGGGTTCCTACGAGCAGTACTTC.

The gene calls are TRBV6-1 and TRBJ1-5; D not certain. Between the trimmed V and J ends, which lost 3 bases and 9 bases, there was a span of 12 bases. The length of the CDR3 is 13 residues. Germline CDR1 reads MNHNS; CDR2 reads SASEGT. CDR3 loop: CASSDLFEGPQHF. The CDR3, as DNA: TGTGCCAGCAGTGACCTGTTTGAAGGGCCCCAGCATTTT.